One sample yielded the 29 T cell receptor beta chains listed below, sequenced in a study of CD4+ T cells in melanoma. Repertoires were generated with immunoSEQ multiplex PCR, while TCRdb's copy carries only in-frame clones and drops some. The data contain 13,000 to 15,000 clones, 68% of them seen just once; the ten biggest clones take up 15% to 20%. The specimen sequenced was cells from a culture (not recorded whether cultured in vitro). All receptors derive from a human donor with melanoma.

The chain uses TRBV10-2 and TRBJ2-7, with 12 bases identical to TRBD1. CDR1 and CDR2 from the germline V gene are WSHSY and SAAADI. V shed 8 bases and J 5 bases; nucleotides not matched to a gene: 7. The CDR3 spans 14 residues. The CDR3, as DNA: TGCGCCAGCGGGGGACAGGGGGCCTTCGACGAGCAGTACTTC. Amino acids: CASGGQGAFDEQYF.

The gene calls are TRBV19 and TRBJ2-1; D unclear. Germline V gene sequence: CDR1 LNHDA, CDR2 SQIVND (reference sequence). The CDR3 sequence is 12 residues long. V dropped 5 bases and J dropped 8 bases, with 10 bases sitting between them. Here the CDR3 reads CASSPHRDEQFF. The CDR3 DNA follows: TGTGCCAGTAGTCCACATAGGGATGAGCAGTTCTTC.

This clone was picked up a small number of times. The gene calls are TRBV5-1 and TRBJ2-1; D gene unclear. V was pared by 0 bases and J by 7 bases, with 5 bases between. CDR1 and CDR2 from the germline V gene are SGHRS and YFSETQ. The CDR3 totals 12 residues. The CDR3 DNA sequence: TGCGCCAGCAGCTTGGTGCCTAATGAGCAGTTCTTC. As protein: CASSLVPNEQFF.

The chain links TRBV18 to TRBJ1-3; 8 bases map to TRBD1. Per the germline V gene, CDR1 is KGHSH and CDR2 is LQKENI. Trimming took 3 bases from V and 4 from J; bases not matched to a gene: 11. The CDR3 is 17 residues long. CDR3 region: CASSPIGTGKGGNTIYF. The CDR3 DNA is TGTGCCAGCTCACCGATTGGGACAGGAAAAGGGGGAAACACCATATATTTT.

This clone was seen a handful of times. The chain joins TRBV27 to TRBJ2-6, with D hard to call. The CDR3 totals 15 residues. CDR1 and CDR2 (germline): MNHEY, SMNVEV (reference sequence). Trimming removed 7 bases at V and 4 bases at J, with 14 bases between. CDR3 sequence: CASTVRIGGANVLTF. In DNA, the CDR3 is TGTGCCAGCACGGTGAGGATTGGAGGGGCCAACGTCCTGACTTTC.

This clone appeared once. V gene TRBV5-1 combines with J gene TRBJ2-7; D is perhaps TRBD1 or TRBD2 (5 bases each). Trimming stripped 6 bases from V and 2 bases from J, with 30 bases between. The CDR3 sequence is 19 residues long. In germline, CDR1 is SGHRS, CDR2 YFSETQ. The chain's CDR3 is CASKPGQAASFKGTYEQYF. The CDR3 region has the DNA TGCGCCAGCAAACCGGGGCAGGCAGCCTCGTTCAAAGGGACCTACGAGCAGTACTTC.

The chain links TRBV6-6 to TRBJ2-5; 7 bases fit TRBD1. CDR1 and CDR2 (germline): MNHNY, SVGAGI (reference sequence). CDR3 length: 14 amino acids. V trimming: 2 bases; J trimming: 2 bases; junction bases outside the gene matches: 2. The CDR3 region is CASSYQGEQETQYF. The CDR3 region has the DNA TGTGCCAGCAGTTACCAGGGGGAACAAGAGACCCAGTACTTC.

The chain couples TRBV9 to TRBJ2-7; 8 nucleotides align to TRBD1. The V segment lost 1 base and the J segment 8 bases; nucleotides outside the gene matches: 8. Looked up from germline, CDR1 is SGDLS and CDR2 is YYNGEE. The CDR3 is 14 residues long. The CDR3 nucleotides read TGTGCCAGCAGCGTACAGGACAGGGTCAGCAAGCAGTACTTC. It encodes CASSVQDRVSKQYF. Using reference TRBV9 and TRBJ2-7 for the parts outside the CDR3, the full variable domain is DSGVTQTPKHLITATGQRVTLRCSPRSGDLSVYWYQQSLDQGLQFLIQYYNGEERAKGNILERFSAQQFPDLHSELNLSSLELGDSALYFCASSVQDRVSKQYFGPGTRLTVT.

This clone was found a few times. The V call is TRBV7-9, the J call TRBJ1-2; D perhaps matches TRBD1 (6 bases). The V and J ends lost 3 bases and 2 bases respectively, with 13 bases between them. Germline-derived CDR1 and CDR2 are SEHNR and FQNEAQ (reference sequence). The CDR3 spans 15 residues. The CDR3 sequence: CASSLFEGGNYGYTF. CDR3 coding DNA: TGTGCCAGCAGCTTGTTTGAAGGGGGAAACTATGGCTACACCTTC.

In its sample, this clone was seen a few times. This sequence joins TRBV4-1 and TRBJ2-7; D is unresolved. The germline V gene has CDR1 MGHRA and CDR2 YSYEKL. The germline V and J ends were trimmed by 3 bases and 2 bases, with 8 bases remaining between them. The CDR3 is 13 amino acids. As DNA, the CDR3 is TGCGCCAGCAGCCACTTACAACCCTACGAGCAGTACTTC. Residues: CASSHLQPYEQYF.

In its sample, this clone was seen a few times. The genes are TRBV2 and TRBJ2-7; TRBD1 aligns across 8 bases. The CDR3 is 14 residues long. Germline-derived CDR1 and CDR2 are SNHLY and FYNNEI. Losses at the gene ends were 6 bases for V and 4 bases for J; bases not matched to a gene: 8. The CDR3 DNA is TGTGCCAGCAGGAAGGACAGGGTTTATTACGAGCAGTACTTC. Amino acid sequence: CASRKDRVYYEQYF.

V and J are TRBV10-3 and TRBJ1-1; TRBD1 matches at 9 bases. The germline V gene encodes CDR1 ENHRY and CDR2 SYGVKD. V trimming: 0 bases; J trimming: 1 base; junction bases outside the gene matches: 9. The CDR3 runs to 18 residues. This chain's CDR3 is CAISESIAGTGRNTEAFF. CDR3 DNA sequence: TGTGCCATCAGTGAGTCTATCGCCGGGACAGGGAGGAACACTGAAGCTTTCTTT.

The chain carries TRBV2 and TRBJ2-7; TRBD1 matches 11 bases. CDR3 length: 15 residues. Trimming took 6 bases from V and 4 from J; bases not matched to a gene: 8. Per germline, CDR1 SNHLY and CDR2 FYNNEI. The CDR3, as DNA: TGTGCCAGCAGGGAGATTGGGACAGGGGGTTACGAGCAGTACTTC. Translation: CASREIGTGGYEQYF.

The V and J genes are TRBV18 and TRBJ2-2, with 8 nucleotides matching TRBD1. V was clipped by 3 bases and J by 9 bases; unmatched bases: 6. The CDR3 is 14 amino acids. Per germline, CDR1 KGHSH and CDR2 LQKENI. Written as DNA, the CDR3 is TGTGCCAGCTCACCGAGGACAGGGAATAGGGAGCTGTTTTTT. This sequence encodes CASSPRTGNRELFF.

This chain joins TRBV7-6 and TRBJ1-3; D is undetermined. V shed 3 bases and J shed 0 bases, with 6 bases lying between them. Germline V gene sequence: CDR1 SGHVS, CDR2 FNYEAQ. The CDR3 is made up of 14 amino acids. CDR3 residues: CASSFTGSGNTIYF. As DNA, the CDR3 is TGTGCCAGCAGCTTTACTGGCTCTGGAAACACCATATATTTT. Using reference TRBV7-6 and TRBJ1-3 for the parts outside the CDR3, the full variable domain is GAGVSQSPRYKVTKRGQDVALRCDPISGHVSLYWYRQALGQGPEFLTYFNYEAQQDKSGLPNDRFSAERPEGSISTLTIQRTEQRDSAMYRCASSFTGSGNTIYFGEGSWLTVV.

The chain recombines TRBV18 with TRBJ2-6, with 9 bases matching TRBD2. The germline V gene encodes CDR1 KGHSH and CDR2 LQKENI. The CDR3 is 17 amino acids. Trimming at V came to 6 bases and at J to 4 bases, leaving 10 bases not matched to a gene. The CDR3 reads CASSLSRGGSGANVLTF. Written as DNA, the CDR3 is TGTGCCAGCTCGCTTTCGCGGGGGGGATCCGGGGCCAACGTCCTGACTTTC.

The chain recombines TRBV11-2 with TRBJ2-1; TRBD2 matches at 10 bases. The CDR3 is 15 amino acids. Per the germline V gene, CDR1 is SGHAT and CDR2 is FQNNGV. Germline trimming cut 3 bases from V and 6 bases from J; bases unmatched to any gene: 5. The CDR3: CASSFSGGLVNEQFF. The CDR3, as DNA: TGTGCCAGCAGCTTTAGCGGGGGGTTAGTCAATGAGCAGTTCTTC.

The CDR3 region has the DNA TGTGCCTGGAGTGGGGGGGCGGACAATCAGCCCCAGCATTTT. Translation: CAWSGGADNQPQHF. This chain uses TRBV30 with TRBJ1-5, with D perhaps TRBD1 (6 bases). CDR1 is GTSNPN and CDR2 is SVGIG in the germline V gene (reference sequence). Trimming stripped 1 base from V and 3 bases from J, with 10 bases between. This CDR3 has 14 residues.

The rearrangement uses TRBV7-2 and TRBJ2-1, with TRBD2 matching 10 bases. Germline V gene sequence: CDR1 SGHTA, CDR2 FQGNSA. The V and J ends lost 4 bases and 7 bases, in that order; junction bases with no gene match: 16. This CDR3 has 18 amino acids. In DNA form, the CDR3 reads TGTGCCAGCAGCTACCGACCCCCCGGACTAGCGGCTAGGAATGAGCAGTTCTTC. Residues: CASSYRPPGLAARNEQFF. Full variable domain (outside the CDR3, taken from reference TRBV7-2 and TRBJ2-1): GAGVSQSPSNKVTEKGKDVELRCDPISGHTALYWYRQSLGQGLEFLIYFQGNSAPDKSGLPSDRFSAERTGGSVSTLTIQRTQQEDSAVYLCASSYRPPGLAARNEQFFGPGTRLTVL.

This chain uses TRBV2 with TRBJ2-7; 8 positions match TRBD2. There are 13 residues in the CDR3. From germline, CDR1 is SNHLY and CDR2 FYNNEI. With 4 bases clipped from V and 3 bases from J, the junction kept 2 bases outside the gene matches. This chain's CDR3 is CASSGGLVYEQYF. CDR3 in DNA: TGTGCCAGCAGTGGGGGACTAGTCTACGAGCAGTACTTC.

V usage is TRBV4-1 and J usage is TRBJ2-4; the D gene is possibly TRBD2 (6 bases). The CDR3 covers 17 residues. V lost 4 bases to trimming and J lost 5 bases, with 21 bases between them. Looked up from germline, CDR1 is MGHRA and CDR2 is YSYEKL. CDR3 region: CASSPQPGTERENIQYF. In DNA form, the CDR3 reads TGCGCCAGCAGCCCCCAACCCGGGACTGAAAGAGAAAACATTCAGTACTTC.

This sequence joins TRBV27 and TRBJ2-2; maybe TRBD1 (5 bases). V was trimmed by 6 bases and J by 7 bases, leaving 12 bases between them. CDR1 is MNHEY, CDR2 SMNVEV, per germline (reference sequence). The CDR3 contains 13 residues. CDR3 residues: CASSPQGSGELFF. CDR3 nucleotide sequence: TGTGCCAGCAGCCCCCAGGGTAGCGGGGAGCTGTTTTTT.

The chain is built from TRBV1 and TRBJ2-7; no check of the table's D call, TRBD2, against the DNA was made. TRBV1 is termed a pseudogene. The CDR3 runs to 16 residues. CDR3 residues: CTSRTSGALSSYEQYF. The CDR3 coding sequence is TGCACCAGCCGGACTAGCGGGGCCCTAAGCTCCTACGAGCAGTACTTC.

The V call is TRBV5-4, the J call TRBJ2-3; 7 nucleotides align to TRBD1. The CDR3 is 14 residues long. The junction had 3 bases not matched to a gene; V was cut back by 4 bases and J by 1 base. CDR1 and CDR2 (germline): SGHNT, YYREEE (reference sequence). The CDR3 region has the DNA TGTGCCAGCAGCCCTGGACAGGGCACAGATACGCAGTATTTT. Translation gives CASSPGQGTDTQYF.

This clone was counted between two and nine times. The chain couples TRBV11-2 to TRBJ2-7; TRBD1 matches 9 bases. Germline V gene lookup returns CDR1 SGHAT and CDR2 FQNNGV. This CDR3 comprises 14 residues. J was trimmed by 6 bases and V by 3 bases; bases with no gene match: 6. The chain's CDR3 is CASSFRQGGVEQYF. CDR3 nucleotides: TGTGCCAGCAGCTTCCGACAGGGGGGCGTCGAGCAGTACTTC.

The chain carries TRBV5-1 and TRBJ2-1, with TRBD1 matching 8 bases. V dropped 5 bases and J dropped 5; count of bases not matched to a gene: 6. The CDR3 is 14 amino acids. Germline V gene data show CDR1 as SGHRS and CDR2 as YFSETQ. The CDR3, as DNA: TGCGCCAGCAGTATGACAGGGGTCGACAATGAGCAGTTCTTC. It specifies CASSMTGVDNEQFF.

The chain combines TRBV5-4 with TRBJ2-1; possibly TRBD2 for D (6 bases). V lost 0 bases, J lost 7 bases, and 11 bases lay in between. Germline CDR1 reads SGHNT; CDR2 reads YYREEE (reference sequence). The CDR3 covers 14 residues. CDR3 DNA sequence: TGTGCCAGCAGCTTGGGGGGGACTTCTAATGAGCAGTTCTTC. Translation: CASSLGGTSNEQFF.

DNA for the CDR3: TGTGCCAGCAGCTTGGCCGCGGGACAGGGAGGAAACACCATATATTTT. Translation: CASSLAAGQGGNTIYF. The chain carries TRBV5-5 and TRBJ1-3; 9 bases line up with TRBD1. CDR3 size: 16 residues. Germline lookup yields CDR1 SGHKS and CDR2 YYEKEE (reference sequence). Losses at the gene ends were 0 bases for V and 4 bases for J; bases not matched to a gene: 5.

Only one count was recorded for this clone. The chain links TRBV11-2 to TRBJ2-1; the D gene is possibly TRBD2 (6 bases). Per germline, CDR1 SGHAT and CDR2 FQNNGV. V was cut by 3 bases and J by 15 bases, with 18 bases left in between. The CDR3 has 13 residues. CDR3 in amino acids: CASSLGTSWAPFF. In nucleotides, the CDR3 is TGTGCCAGCAGCTTGGGAACTAGCTGGGCCCCGTTCTTC.